Below are 19 T cell receptor beta chains sequenced from a single sample in a study of blood T cell repertoires in COVID-19. Profiling relied on immunoSEQ multiplex PCR, and the TCRdb table lists in-frame clones only, not all of them. Altogether 200,000 to 250,000 clones are present, approximately 85% being singletons, with the ten largest covering approximately 5.1%. Sequenced: peripheral blood. These receptors were collected from a middle-aged man with COVID-19, enrolled during active disease.

This chain connects TRBV6-2 or TRBV6-3 to TRBJ2-2, with D perhaps matching TRBD2 (6 bases). This CDR3 contains 16 residues. V lost 5 bases, J lost 6 bases, and 19 bases lay in between. The germline gives CDR1 MNHEY, CDR2 SVGEGT. This CDR3 reads CASSQGRRASPGELFF. CDR3 bases: TGTGCCAGCAGTCAAGGCCGGAGGGCTAGTCCCGGGGAGCTGTTTTTT.

This chain joins TRBV7-9 and TRBJ2-7, with 7 bases matching TRBD1. This CDR3 contains 14 residues. V lost 2 bases, J lost 3 bases, and 4 bases stayed unmatched. Germline V gives CDR1 SEHNR, CDR2 FQNEAQ (reference sequence). The CDR3 DNA reads as TGTGCCAGCAGCTTAAACAGGGGAGACTACGAGCAGTACTTC. This gives the protein CASSLNRGDYEQYF.

The chain employs TRBV6-5 and TRBJ1-1; possible D gene TRBD1, 5 bases. V was pared by 6 bases and J by 5 bases, with 16 bases between. The germline CDR1 and CDR2 sequences are MNHEY and SVGAGI. The CDR3 runs 14 residues. The CDR3 DNA reads as TGTGCCAGCAGGGAGCAGGGTTTTCGGACTGAAGCTTTCTTT. Amino acids: CASREQGFRTEAFF.

The genes are TRBV6-5 and TRBJ1-2; possibly TRBD1 for D (6 bases). Germline CDR1 is MNHEY and CDR2 is SVGAGI. The CDR3 totals 14 residues. The V and J ends lost 7 bases and 4 bases respectively, with 16 bases between them. The CDR3 here is CASTRDTGSYGYTF. The CDR3 DNA reads TGTGCCAGCACCAGGGACACAGGCTCCTATGGCTACACCTTC.

Here the CDR3 DNA reads TGTGCCACTCAAGCGGCAGGGGGACGCGGCGGCAATCAGCCCCAGCATTTT. Translation gives CATQAAGGRGGNQPQHF. The chain has TRBV19 and TRBJ1-5; TRBD1 aligns across 7 bases. After removal of 10 bases from V and 2 bases from J, the junction contained 17 bases not matched to a gene. The CDR3 sequence is 17 residues long. Per the germline V gene, CDR1 is LNHDA and CDR2 is SQIVND (reference sequence). The full variable domain, its missing parts supplied by reference TRBV19 and TRBJ1-5, is DGGITQSPKYLFRKEGQNVTLSCEQNLNHDAMYWYRQDPGQGLRLIYYSQIVNDFQKGDIAEGYSVSREKKESFPLTVTSAQKNPTAFYLCATQAAGGRGGNQPQHFGDGTRLSIL.

This clone turned up a few times. The V gene is TRBV9, the J gene TRBJ1-2; D perhaps matches TRBD1 (5 bases). Trimming took 4 bases from V and 1 from J, leaving 17 bases between them. Germline CDR1 is SGDLS and CDR2 is YYNGEE. The CDR3 contains 16 residues. Here the CDR3 reads CASSPLGTTSNYGYTF. CDR3 DNA sequence: TGTGCCAGCAGCCCCCTCGGGACTACAAGTAACTATGGCTACACCTTC.

V gene TRBV28 combines with J gene TRBJ2-3; 8 nucleotides line up with TRBD2. The CDR3 totals 15 residues. Germline loops: CDR1 MDHEN, CDR2 SYDVKM. With V trimmed by 7 bases and J by 6 bases, 12 bases remained unmatched. The CDR3 here is CASTMGGTRHDTQYF. In DNA form, the CDR3 reads TGTGCCAGCACCATGGGGGGGACTAGGCACGATACGCAGTATTTT.

The rearrangement links TRBV4-1 to TRBJ1-6, with D possibly TRBD1 on 5 matching bases. CDR1 MGHRA and CDR2 YSYEKL come from the germline V gene. The CDR3 totals 18 residues. The V and J ends lost 6 bases and 0 bases respectively, with 18 bases between them. CDR3 sequence: CASSSGKGLSSYNSPLHF. The CDR3 bases are TGCGCCAGCAGTTCCGGGAAGGGACTCAGCTCCTATAATTCACCCCTCCACTTT.

The chain is built from TRBV7-2 and TRBJ2-5; 15 positions agree with TRBD2. Germline V lookup: CDR1 SGHTA, CDR2 FQGNSA. The V segment lost 0 bases and the J segment 4 bases; nucleotides outside the gene matches: 3. This CDR3 spans 17 amino acids. CDR3 nucleotide sequence: TGTGCCAGCAGCTTAGCGGGACTAGCGGGGGGACGAGAGACCCAGTACTTC. Amino acids: CASSLAGLAGGRETQYF.

Notes on this clone: At the DNA level, this CDR3 is encoded by other sequences in the same sample as well. The V gene is TRBV9, the J gene TRBJ2-1, with TRBD2 matching 14 bases. The CDR3 is 14 amino acids. With V trimmed by 4 bases and J by 10 bases, 4 bases remained unmatched. Germline-derived CDR1 and CDR2 are SGDLS and YYNGEE. The CDR3 sequence is CASSPRTSGGEQFF. The CDR3 DNA follows: TGTGCCAGCAGCCCCAGGACTAGCGGGGGGGAGCAGTTCTTC. The whole variable domain, remainder taken from reference TRBV9 and TRBJ2-1, is DSGVTQTPKHLITATGQRVTLRCSPRSGDLSVYWYQQSLDQGLQFLIQYYNGEERAKGNILERFSAQQFPDLHSELNLSSLELGDSALYFCASSPRTSGGEQFFGPGTRLTVL.

There are a few counts of this clone. The chain uses TRBV13 and TRBJ2-2; D is unclear. The V gene's germline CDR1 is PRHDT and CDR2 FYEKMQ (reference sequence). This CDR3 contains 12 residues. V gave up 2 bases and J gave up 6 bases, with 4 bases separating them. For the CDR3, the DNA is TGTGCCAGCAGCTTATCTGCCGGGGAGCTGTTTTTT. Translated, it gives CASSLSAGELFF.

This clone has just one count. The rearrangement joins TRBV6-1 to TRBJ1-1; TRBD1 is a possible D gene (5 bases). Germline V CDR1 and CDR2: MNHNS, SASEGT. This CDR3 has 15 amino acids. The V gene lost 1 base and the J gene lost 1 base, with 10 bases spanning the gap. The CDR3 loop reads CASSEEGWRNTEAFF. As DNA, the CDR3 is TGTGCCAGCAGTGAAGAGGGGTGGAGGAACACTGAAGCTTTCTTT.

V is TRBV6-2 or TRBV6-3 and J is TRBJ2-1; 10 bases are shared with TRBD2. CDR1 and CDR2 (germline): MNHEY, SVGEGT. The CDR3 runs 14 residues. Trimming at V came to 5 bases and at J to 9 bases, leaving 7 bases not matched to a gene. CDR3 in amino acids: CASSKAGGRSEQFF. For the CDR3, the DNA is TGTGCCAGCAGTAAAGCGGGGGGGCGGTCTGAGCAGTTCTTC.

This rearrangement joins TRBV6-1 to TRBJ1-5, with D perhaps matching TRBD1 (5 bases). There are 15 residues in the CDR3. Trimming pared 2 bases from V and 7 bases from J, leaving 15 bases between. Germline V lookup: CDR1 MNHNS, CDR2 SASEGT. This CDR3 is CASSESGKRVQPQHF. CDR3 DNA sequence: TGTGCCAGCAGTGAATCAGGGAAAAGGGTCCAGCCCCAGCATTTT.

The CDR3, as DNA: TGCAGCGTTGCACAGGGAGGCTACACCTTC. Its translation is CSVAQGGYTF. The J gene is TRBJ1-2, the V gene TRBV29-1, with D perhaps matching TRBD1 (6 bases). The CDR3 is 10 residues long. Trimming stripped 4 bases from V and 8 bases from J, with 8 bases between. CDR1 is SQVTM and CDR2 is ANQGSEA in the germline V gene.

The rearrangement links TRBV10-3 to TRBJ2-2; D is unclear. V was clipped by 4 bases and J by 1 base, with 13 bases between them. Per the germline V gene, CDR1 is ENHRY and CDR2 is SYGVKD. The CDR3 loop spans 16 amino acids. The CDR3 nucleotides read TGTGCCATCAGTGGCCAACAGTCTCTGAACACCGGGGAGCTGTTTTTT. Amino acids: CAISGQQSLNTGELFF.

The chain is built from TRBV28 and TRBJ1-1, with 9 bases fitting TRBD1. The trim removed 8 bases at V and 8 bases at J, leaving 12 bases unmatched. This CDR3 has 14 amino acids. CDR1 is MDHEN, CDR2 SYDVKM, per germline. The CDR3 loop is CASALIGDREEAFF. The CDR3, as DNA: TGTGCCAGCGCCCTGATAGGGGACAGGGAGGAAGCTTTCTTT.

This clone was seen a single time. This sequence joins TRBV7-9 and TRBJ2-1; D unclear. CDR1 is SEHNR and CDR2 is FQNEAQ in the germline V gene (reference sequence). The CDR3 covers 12 residues. V was shortened by 6 bases and J by 9 bases, with 12 bases between the two germline ends. The CDR3 sequence: CASSQTLTEQFF. The CDR3 region has the DNA TGTGCCAGCAGTCAGACACTTACTGAGCAGTTCTTC.

The chain is built from TRBV7-2 and TRBJ1-1; no clear D. V lost 1 base and J 0 bases, leaving 9 bases between the germline ends. This CDR3 has 15 residues. CDR1 is SGHTA, CDR2 FQGNSA, per germline. The DNA of the CDR3 is TGTGCCAGCAGCTTAGATGTACAGCTGAACACTGAAGCTTTCTTT. As protein: CASSLDVQLNTEAFF.